Following are 2 T cell receptor beta chains from one sample sequenced in a study of post-analysis software for immune sequencing data. Study-wide results and limits: Compared with controls, patients had more of about five TRBV segments, including TRBV5-6, TRBV5-1 and TRBV20-1.

Unique molecular identifiers were carried by the TCR beta cDNA libraries. MiXCR, applied by TCRdb to the PCR reads, yields one record per CDR3 protein. The repertoire holds about 260,000 distinct CDR3 sequences, with 36% as singletons. Their recognized antigens are unknown. Input material: blood. These receptors were collected from a girl aged 10 to 17 with multiple sclerosis.

As for this clonotype: A much more abundant neighbour one base away suggests this may be a read error. This chain joins TRBV25-1 and TRBJ2-1, with D possibly matching TRBD2 (5 bases). Germline V gives CDR1 MGHDK, CDR2 SYGVNS. V gave up 10 bases and J gave up 4 bases, with 11 bases separating them. CDR3 size: 12 residues. The CDR3 reads CANTDYYNEQFF. CDR3 sequence (DNA): TGTGCCAACACAGACTATTACAATGAGCAGTTCTTC.

V and J are TRBV9 and TRBJ2-1; D ambiguous. Germline CDR1 and CDR2: SGDLS and YYNGEE. The CDR3 is 16 amino acids. V was trimmed by 0 bases and J by 0 bases, leaving 10 bases between them. The CDR3 coding sequence is TGTGCCAGCAGCGTAGATTGGGGAAGCTCCTACAATGAGCAGTTCTTC. Translating it yields CASSVDWGSSYNEQFF.